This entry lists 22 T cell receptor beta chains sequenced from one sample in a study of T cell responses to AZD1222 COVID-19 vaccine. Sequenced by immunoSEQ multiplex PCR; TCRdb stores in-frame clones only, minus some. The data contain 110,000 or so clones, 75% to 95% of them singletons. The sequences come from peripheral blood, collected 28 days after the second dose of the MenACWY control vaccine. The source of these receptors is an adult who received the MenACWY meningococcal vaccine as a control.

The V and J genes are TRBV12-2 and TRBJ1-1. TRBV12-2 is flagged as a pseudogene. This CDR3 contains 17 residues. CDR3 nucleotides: TGTGCAAGTCGCTTATTAATTTCAACGGGGGGTTGGACTGAAGCTTTCTTT. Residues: CASRLLISTGGWTEAFF.

CDR3 amino acids: CASSLYTYGYTF. CDR3 sequence (DNA): TGTGCCAGCAGTCTTTACACCTATGGCTACACCTTC. J is TRBJ1-2 and V is TRBV28; D remains unclear. Germline V gives CDR1 MDHEN, CDR2 SYDVKM. The CDR3 is 12 residues long. V lost 5 bases, J lost 4 bases, and 8 bases lay in between.

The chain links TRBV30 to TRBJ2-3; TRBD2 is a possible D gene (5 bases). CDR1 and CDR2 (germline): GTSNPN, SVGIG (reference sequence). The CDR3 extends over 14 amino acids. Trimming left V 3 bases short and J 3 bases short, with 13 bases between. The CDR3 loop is CAWRHPGGTDTQYF. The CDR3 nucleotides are TGTGCCTGGAGGCACCCCGGAGGTACAGATACGCAGTATTTT.

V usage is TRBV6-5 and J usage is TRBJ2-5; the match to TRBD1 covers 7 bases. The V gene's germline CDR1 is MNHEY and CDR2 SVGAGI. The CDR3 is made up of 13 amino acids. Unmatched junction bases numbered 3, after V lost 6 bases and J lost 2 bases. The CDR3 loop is CASRPRGQETQYF. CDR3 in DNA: TGTGCCAGCAGGCCCAGGGGGCAAGAGACCCAGTACTTC.

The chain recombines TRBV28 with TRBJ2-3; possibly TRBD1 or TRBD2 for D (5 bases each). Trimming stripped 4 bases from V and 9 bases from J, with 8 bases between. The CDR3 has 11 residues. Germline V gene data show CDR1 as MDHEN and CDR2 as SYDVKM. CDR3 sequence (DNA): TGTGCCAGCAGTTCGAGGGGCACGCAGTATTTT. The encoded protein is CASSSRGTQYF.

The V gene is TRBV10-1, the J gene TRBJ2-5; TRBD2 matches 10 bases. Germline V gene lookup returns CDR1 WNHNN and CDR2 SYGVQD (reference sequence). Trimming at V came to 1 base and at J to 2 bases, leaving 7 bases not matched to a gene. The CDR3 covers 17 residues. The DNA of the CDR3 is TGCGCCAGCAGTGAGTTCCCGCCTAGCGGGGGACAAGAGACCCAGTACTTC. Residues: CASSEFPPSGGQETQYF.

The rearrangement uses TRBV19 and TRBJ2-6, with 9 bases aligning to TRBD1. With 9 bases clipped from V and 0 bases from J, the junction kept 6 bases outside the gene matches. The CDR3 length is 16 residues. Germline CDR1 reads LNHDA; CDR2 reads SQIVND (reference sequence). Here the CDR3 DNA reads TGTGCCAGCAGAGGACAGGGGTTCTCTGGGGCCAACGTCCTGACTTTC. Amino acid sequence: CASRGQGFSGANVLTF.

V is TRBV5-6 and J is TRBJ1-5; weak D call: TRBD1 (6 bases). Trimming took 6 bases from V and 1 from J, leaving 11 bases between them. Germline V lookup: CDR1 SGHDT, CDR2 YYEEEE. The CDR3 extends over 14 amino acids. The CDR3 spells CASTTGTSNQPQHF. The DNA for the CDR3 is TGTGCCAGCACCACCGGGACAAGCAATCAGCCCCAGCATTTT.

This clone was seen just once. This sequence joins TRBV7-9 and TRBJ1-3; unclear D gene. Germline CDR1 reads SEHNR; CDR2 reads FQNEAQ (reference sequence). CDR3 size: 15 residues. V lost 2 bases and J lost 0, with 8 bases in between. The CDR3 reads CASSLLSLSGNTIYF. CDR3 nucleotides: TGTGCCAGCAGCTTATTAAGTCTCTCTGGAAACACCATATATTTT.

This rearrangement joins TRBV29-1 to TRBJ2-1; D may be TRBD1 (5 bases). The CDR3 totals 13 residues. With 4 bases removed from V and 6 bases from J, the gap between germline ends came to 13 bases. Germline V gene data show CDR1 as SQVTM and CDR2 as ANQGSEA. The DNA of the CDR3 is TGCAGCGTTGTGGAACCTAGGGGCAATGAGCAGTTCTTC. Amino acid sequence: CSVVEPRGNEQFF.

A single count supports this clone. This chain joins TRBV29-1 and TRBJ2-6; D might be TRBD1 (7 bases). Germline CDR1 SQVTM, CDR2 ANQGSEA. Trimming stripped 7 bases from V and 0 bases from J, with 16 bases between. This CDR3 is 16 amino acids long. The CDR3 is CSAGSRGVSGANVLTF. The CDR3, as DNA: TGCAGCGCGGGAAGCAGGGGGGTCTCTGGGGCCAACGTCCTGACTTTC.

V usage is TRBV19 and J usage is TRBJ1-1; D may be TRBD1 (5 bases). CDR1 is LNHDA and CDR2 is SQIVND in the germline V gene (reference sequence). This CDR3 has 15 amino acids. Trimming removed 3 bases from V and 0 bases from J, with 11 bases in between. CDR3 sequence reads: CASSMGRVVNTEAFF. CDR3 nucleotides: TGTGCCAGTAGTATGGGCAGGGTGGTGAACACTGAAGCTTTCTTT.

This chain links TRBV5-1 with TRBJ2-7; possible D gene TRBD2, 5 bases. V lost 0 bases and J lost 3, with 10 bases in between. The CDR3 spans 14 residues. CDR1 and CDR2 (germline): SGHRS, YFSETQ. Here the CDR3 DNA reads TGCGCCAGCAGCTTGGAGAGGGCTATCTACGAGCAGTACTTC. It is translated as CASSLERAIYEQYF.

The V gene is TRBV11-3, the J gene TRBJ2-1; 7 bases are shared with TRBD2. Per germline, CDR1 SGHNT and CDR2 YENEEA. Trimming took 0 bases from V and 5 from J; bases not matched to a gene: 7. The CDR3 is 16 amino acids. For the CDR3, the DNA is TGTGCCAGCAGCTTAGATCATGGGCGGGGGAACAATGAGCAGTTCTTC. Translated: CASSLDHGRGNNEQFF.

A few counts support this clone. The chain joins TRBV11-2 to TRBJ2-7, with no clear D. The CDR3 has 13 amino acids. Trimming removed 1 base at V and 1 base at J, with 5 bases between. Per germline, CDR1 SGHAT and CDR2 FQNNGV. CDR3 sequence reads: CASSLGPSYEQYF. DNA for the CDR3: TGTGCCAGCAGCTTAGGGCCATCCTACGAGCAGTACTTC.

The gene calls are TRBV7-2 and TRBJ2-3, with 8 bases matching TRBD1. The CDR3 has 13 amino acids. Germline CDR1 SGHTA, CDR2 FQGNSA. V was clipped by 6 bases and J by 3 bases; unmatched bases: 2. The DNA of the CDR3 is TGTGCCAGCAGAACAGGGGGGACAGATACGCAGTATTTT. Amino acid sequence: CASRTGGTDTQYF.

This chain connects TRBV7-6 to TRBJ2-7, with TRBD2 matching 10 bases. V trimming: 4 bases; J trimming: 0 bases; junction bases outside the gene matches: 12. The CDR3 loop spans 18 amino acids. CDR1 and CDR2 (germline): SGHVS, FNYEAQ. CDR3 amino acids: CASSSPASGSFGSYEQYF. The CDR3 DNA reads TGTGCCAGCAGCTCCCCCGCTAGCGGGAGTTTCGGCTCCTACGAGCAGTACTTC.

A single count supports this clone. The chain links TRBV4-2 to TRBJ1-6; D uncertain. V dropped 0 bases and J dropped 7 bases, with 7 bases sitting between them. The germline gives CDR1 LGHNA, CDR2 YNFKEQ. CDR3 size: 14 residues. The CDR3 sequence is CASSQDLQNSPLHF. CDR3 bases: TGTGCCAGCAGCCAAGATCTCCAGAATTCACCCCTCCACTTT.

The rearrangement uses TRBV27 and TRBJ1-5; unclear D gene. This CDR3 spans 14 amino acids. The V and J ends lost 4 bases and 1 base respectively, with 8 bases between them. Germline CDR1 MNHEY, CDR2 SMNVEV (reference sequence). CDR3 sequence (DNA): TGTGCCAGCAGTTGGGGTCCCAGCAATCAGCCCCAGCATTTT. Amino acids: CASSWGPSNQPQHF.

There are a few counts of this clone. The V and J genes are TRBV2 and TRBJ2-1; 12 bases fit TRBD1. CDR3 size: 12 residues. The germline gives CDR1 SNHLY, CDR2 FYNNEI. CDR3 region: CAEGTGGYEQFF. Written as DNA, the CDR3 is TGTGCGGAGGGGACAGGGGGCTATGAGCAGTTCTTC.

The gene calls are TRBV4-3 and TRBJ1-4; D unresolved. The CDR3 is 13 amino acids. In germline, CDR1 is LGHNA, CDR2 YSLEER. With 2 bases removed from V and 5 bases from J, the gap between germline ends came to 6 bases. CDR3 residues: CASSQLGNEKLFF. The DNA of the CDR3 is TGCGCCAGCAGCCAATTGGGGAATGAAAAACTGTTTTTT.

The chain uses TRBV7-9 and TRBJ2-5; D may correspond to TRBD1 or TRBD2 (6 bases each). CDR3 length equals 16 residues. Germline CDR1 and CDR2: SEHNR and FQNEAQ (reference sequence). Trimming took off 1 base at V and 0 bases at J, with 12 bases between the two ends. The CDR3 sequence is CASSLGGGMDQETQYF. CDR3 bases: TGTGCCAGCAGCTTAGGAGGGGGGATGGACCAAGAGACCCAGTACTTC.